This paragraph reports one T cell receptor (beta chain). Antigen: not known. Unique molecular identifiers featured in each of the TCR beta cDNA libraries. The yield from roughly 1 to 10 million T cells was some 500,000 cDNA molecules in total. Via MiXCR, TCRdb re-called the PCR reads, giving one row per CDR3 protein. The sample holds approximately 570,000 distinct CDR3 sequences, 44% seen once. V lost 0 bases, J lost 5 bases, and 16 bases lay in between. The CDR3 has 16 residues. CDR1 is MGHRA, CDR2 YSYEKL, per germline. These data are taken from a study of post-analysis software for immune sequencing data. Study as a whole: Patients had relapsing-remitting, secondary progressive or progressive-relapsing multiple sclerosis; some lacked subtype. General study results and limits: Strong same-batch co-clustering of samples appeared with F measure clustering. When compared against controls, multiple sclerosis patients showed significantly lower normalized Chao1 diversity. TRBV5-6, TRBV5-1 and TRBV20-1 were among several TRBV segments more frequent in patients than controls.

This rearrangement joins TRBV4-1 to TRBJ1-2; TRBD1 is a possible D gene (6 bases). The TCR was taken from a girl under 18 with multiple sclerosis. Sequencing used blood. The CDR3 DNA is TGCGCCAGCAGCCAAGATTCATCGGGGGCGAAATATGGCTACACCTTC. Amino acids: CASSQDSSGAKYGYTF.